This TCR beta chain was captured in a study of blood T cell repertoires in COVID-19. Study context: Samples came from the United States, Italy and Spain, spanning acute and convalescent COVID-19. PBMCs, B-cell-depleted T cells, or T cells were the source of the cDNA or gDNA that made up the material.

How the authors handled the data: The assay estimated nucleated cells by amplifying reference gene primers. Profiling relied on immunoSEQ multiplex PCR, and the TCRdb table lists in-frame clones only, not all of them. V and J calls and clone size are copied from that table; D and trimming were computed from the DNA. The sample has about 220,000 clones, 84% seen once. Germline assignment: CDR1 KGHSH and CDR2 LQKENI. With V trimmed by 5 bases and J by 4 bases, 16 bases remained unmatched. The CDR3 sequence is 17 residues long. This sequence originates from a man aged 50-59 years with active or convalescent COVID-19. The chain employs TRBV18 and TRBJ2-7; TRBD2 aligns across 8 bases. The sequenced material came from peripheral blood. DNA for the CDR3: TGTGCCAGCTCATCAGGGGTGACGGGACTAGTGTGTTACGAGCAGTACGTC. It encodes CASSSGVTGLVCYEQYV.